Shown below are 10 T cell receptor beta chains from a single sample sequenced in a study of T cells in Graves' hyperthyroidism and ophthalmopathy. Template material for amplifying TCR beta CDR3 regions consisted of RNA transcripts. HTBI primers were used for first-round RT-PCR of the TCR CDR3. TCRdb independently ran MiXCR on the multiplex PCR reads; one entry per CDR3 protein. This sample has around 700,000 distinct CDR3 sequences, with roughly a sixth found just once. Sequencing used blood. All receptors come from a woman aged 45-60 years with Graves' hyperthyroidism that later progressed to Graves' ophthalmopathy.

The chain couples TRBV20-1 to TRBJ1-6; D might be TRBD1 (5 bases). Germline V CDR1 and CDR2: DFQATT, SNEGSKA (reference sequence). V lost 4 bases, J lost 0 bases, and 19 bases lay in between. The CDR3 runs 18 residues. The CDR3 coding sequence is TGCAGTGCTACCCCTTTAGGGGCAAGCAGCTCCTATAATTCACCCCTCCACTTT. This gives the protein CSATPLGASSSYNSPLHF.

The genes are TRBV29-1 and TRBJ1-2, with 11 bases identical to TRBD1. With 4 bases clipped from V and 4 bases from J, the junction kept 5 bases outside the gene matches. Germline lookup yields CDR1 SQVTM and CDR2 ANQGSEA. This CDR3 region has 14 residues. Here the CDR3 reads CSVAGTGGAYGYTF. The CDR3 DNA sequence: TGCAGCGTTGCCGGGACAGGGGGGGCCTATGGCTACACCTTC. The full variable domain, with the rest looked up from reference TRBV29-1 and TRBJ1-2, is SAVISQKPSRDICQRGTSLTIQCQVDSQVTMMFWYRQQPGQSLTLIATANQGSEATYESGFVIDKFPISRPNLTFSTLTVSNMSPEDSSIYLCSVAGTGGAYGYTFGSGTRLTVV.

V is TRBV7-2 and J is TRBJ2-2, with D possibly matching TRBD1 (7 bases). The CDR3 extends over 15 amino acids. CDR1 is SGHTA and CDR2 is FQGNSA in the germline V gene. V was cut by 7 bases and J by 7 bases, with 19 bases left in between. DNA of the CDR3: TGTGCCAGCACCCGTTCACAGGGGCGGGGCGGGGAGCTGTTTTTT. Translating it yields CASTRSQGRGGELFF. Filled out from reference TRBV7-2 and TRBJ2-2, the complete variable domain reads GAGVSQSPSNKVTEKGKDVELRCDPISGHTALYWYRQSLGQGLEFLIYFQGNSAPDKSGLPSDRFSAERTGGSVSTLTIQRTQQEDSAVYLCASTRSQGRGGELFFGEGSRLTVL.

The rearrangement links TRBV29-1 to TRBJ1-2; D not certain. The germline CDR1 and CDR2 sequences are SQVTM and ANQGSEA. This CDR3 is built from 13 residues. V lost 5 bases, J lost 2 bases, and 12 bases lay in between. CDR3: CSVPKQTNYGYTF. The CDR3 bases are TGCAGCGTTCCCAAGCAAACGAACTATGGCTACACCTTC.

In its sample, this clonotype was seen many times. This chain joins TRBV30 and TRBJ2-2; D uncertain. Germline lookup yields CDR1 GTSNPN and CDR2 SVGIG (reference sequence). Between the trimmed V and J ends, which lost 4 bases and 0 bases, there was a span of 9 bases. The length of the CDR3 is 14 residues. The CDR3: CAWITQSNTGELFF. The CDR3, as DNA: TGTGCCTGGATAACCCAGTCGAACACCGGGGAGCTGTTTTTT. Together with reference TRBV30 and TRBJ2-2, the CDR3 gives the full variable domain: SQTIHQWPATLVQPVGSPLSLECTVEGTSNPNLYWYRQAAGRGLQLLFYSVGIGQISSEVPQNLSASRPQDRQFILSSKKLLLSDSGFYLCAWITQSNTGELFFGEGSRLTVL.

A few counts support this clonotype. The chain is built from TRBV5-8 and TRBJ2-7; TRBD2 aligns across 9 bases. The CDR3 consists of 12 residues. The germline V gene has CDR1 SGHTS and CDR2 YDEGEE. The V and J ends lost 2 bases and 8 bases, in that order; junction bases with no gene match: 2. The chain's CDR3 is CASSFGLAQQYF. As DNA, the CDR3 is TGTGCCAGCAGCTTCGGACTAGCGCAGCAGTACTTC.

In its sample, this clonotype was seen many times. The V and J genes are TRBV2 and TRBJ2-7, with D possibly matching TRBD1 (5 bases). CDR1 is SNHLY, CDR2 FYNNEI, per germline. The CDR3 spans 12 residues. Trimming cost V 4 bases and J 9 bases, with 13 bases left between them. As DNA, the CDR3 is TGTGCCAGCAGTGCAGGTTCTCAGGGGCAGTACTTC. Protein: CASSAGSQGQYF.

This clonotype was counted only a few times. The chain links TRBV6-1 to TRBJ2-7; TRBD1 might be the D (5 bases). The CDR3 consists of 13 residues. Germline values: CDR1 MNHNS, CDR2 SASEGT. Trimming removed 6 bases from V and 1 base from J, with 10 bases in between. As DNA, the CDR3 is TGTGCCAGCAGGATAGGGGCTTCCTACGAGCAGTACTTC. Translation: CASRIGASYEQYF.

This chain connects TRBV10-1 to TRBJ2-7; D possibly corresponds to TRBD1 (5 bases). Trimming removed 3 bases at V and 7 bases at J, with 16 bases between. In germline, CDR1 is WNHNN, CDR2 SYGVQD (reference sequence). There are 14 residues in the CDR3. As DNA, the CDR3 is TGCGCCAGCAGTGATTACAGGACGGACGGAGAGCAGTACTTC. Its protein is CASSDYRTDGEQYF.

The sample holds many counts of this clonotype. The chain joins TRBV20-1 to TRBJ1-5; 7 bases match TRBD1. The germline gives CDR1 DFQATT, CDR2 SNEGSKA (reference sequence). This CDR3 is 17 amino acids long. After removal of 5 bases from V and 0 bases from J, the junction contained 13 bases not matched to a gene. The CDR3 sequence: CSAYANRGRYSNQPQHF. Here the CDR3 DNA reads TGCAGTGCTTACGCCAACAGGGGACGTTATAGCAATCAGCCCCAGCATTTT.